Below are 3 T cell receptor beta chains sequenced from a single sample in a study of blood T cell repertoires in COVID-19. Libraries were prepared by immunoSEQ multiplex PCR; TCRdb keeps only in-frame clonotypes and omits some of them. The data show about 250,000 clones, with roughly 80% seen just once and about 5% held by the top ten. The sample consisted of PBMCs or T cells enriched from blood (not recorded which). The receptors originated from a man between 40 and 49 years old who had been exposed to COVID-19.

This clone was recorded once. The chain couples TRBV11-2 to TRBJ1-1; D is undetermined. Germline loops: CDR1 SGHAT, CDR2 FQNNGV. The CDR3 totals 14 residues. V shed 1 base and J shed 8 bases, with 14 bases lying between them. CDR3 protein: CASSLAQVSREAFF. The CDR3 DNA reads as TGTGCCAGCAGCTTAGCGCAGGTATCGAGAGAAGCTTTCTTT.

CDR3 in amino acids: CASSPGGSSNQPQHF. For the CDR3, the DNA is TGTGCCAGCAGCCCAGGCGGGAGTAGCAATCAGCCCCAGCATTTT. The chain links TRBV5-5 to TRBJ1-5, with unresolved D. Deletions cut 4 bases from V and 0 bases from J, with 11 bases between. Germline values: CDR1 SGHKS, CDR2 YYEKEE (reference sequence). CDR3 length: 15 residues.

The chain recombines TRBV5-4 with TRBJ2-2; D unclear. This CDR3 is 14 amino acids long. The V end was cut by 0 bases, the J end by 0 bases, with 3 bases between. In germline, CDR1 is SGHNT, CDR2 YYREEE (reference sequence). The CDR3 nucleotides are TGTGCCAGCAGCTTGGTCTCGAACACCGGGGAGCTGTTTTTT. This encodes CASSLVSNTGELFF.